This TCR beta chain was sequenced during a study of blood T cell repertoires in COVID-19. In regard to this clone: At the DNA level, this CDR3 is encoded by other sequences in the same sample as well.

Only in-frame clones appear in the TCRdb table, and some are missing; sequencing was by immunoSEQ multiplex PCR. The sample includes hundreds of thousands of clones, about four fifths of them seen just once. The J segment lost 4 bases and the V segment lost 3 bases, leaving 3 bases of the junction unmatched. The CDR3 runs 15 residues. CDR1 and CDR2 from the germline V gene are KGHDR and SFDVKD. The sequence was collected from a man older than 75 with acute or convalescent COVID-19. The chain links TRBV24-1 to TRBJ2-3; the match to TRBD1 covers 10 bases. Material: peripheral blood. The CDR3: CATSDRDRGADTQYF. The CDR3 coding sequence is TGTGCCACCAGTGATCGGGACAGGGGTGCAGATACGCAGTATTTT.